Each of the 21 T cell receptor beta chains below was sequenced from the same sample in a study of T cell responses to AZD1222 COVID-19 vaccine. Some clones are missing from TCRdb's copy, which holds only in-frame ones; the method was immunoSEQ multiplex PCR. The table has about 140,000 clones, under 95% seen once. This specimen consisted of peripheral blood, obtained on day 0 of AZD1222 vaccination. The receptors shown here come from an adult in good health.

The CDR3 DNA sequence: TGTGCCAGCAGCACTACCACAGGGGGAGAGTATGGCTACACCTTC. Amino acid sequence: CASSTTTGGEYGYTF. The chain is built from TRBV5-6 and TRBJ1-2; 8 positions match TRBD1. Germline assignment: CDR1 SGHDT and CDR2 YYEEEE. The V and J ends lost 4 bases and 5 bases, in that order; junction bases with no gene match: 10. The CDR3 consists of 15 residues. Variable domain in full (rest from reference TRBV5-6 and TRBJ1-2): DAGVTQSPTHLIKTRGQQVTLRCSPKSGHDTVSWYQQALGQGPQFIFQYYEEEERQRGNFPDRFSGHQFPNYSSELNVNALLLGDSALYLCASSTTTGGEYGYTFGSGTRLTVV.

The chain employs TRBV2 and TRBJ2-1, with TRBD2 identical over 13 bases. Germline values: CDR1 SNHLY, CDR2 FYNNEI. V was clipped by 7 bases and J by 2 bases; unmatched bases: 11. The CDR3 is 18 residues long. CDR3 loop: CASNPGLAGSRTYNEQFF. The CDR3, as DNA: TGTGCCAGCAACCCGGGACTAGCGGGATCCCGTACCTACAATGAGCAGTTCTTC.

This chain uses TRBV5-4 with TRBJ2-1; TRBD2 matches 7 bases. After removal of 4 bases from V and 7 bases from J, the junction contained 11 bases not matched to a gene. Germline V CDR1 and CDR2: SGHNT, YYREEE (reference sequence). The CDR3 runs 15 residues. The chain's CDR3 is CASSLKSSGGNEQFF. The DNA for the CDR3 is TGTGCCAGCAGCCTCAAGTCTAGCGGAGGGAATGAGCAGTTCTTC.

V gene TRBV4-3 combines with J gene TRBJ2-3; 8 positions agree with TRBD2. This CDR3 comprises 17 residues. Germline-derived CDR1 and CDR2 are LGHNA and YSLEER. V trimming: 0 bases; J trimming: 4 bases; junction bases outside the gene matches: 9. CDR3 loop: CASSQDRGSGASDTQYF. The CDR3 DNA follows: TGCGCCAGCAGCCAAGATCGGGGTAGCGGGGCGTCAGATACGCAGTATTTT.

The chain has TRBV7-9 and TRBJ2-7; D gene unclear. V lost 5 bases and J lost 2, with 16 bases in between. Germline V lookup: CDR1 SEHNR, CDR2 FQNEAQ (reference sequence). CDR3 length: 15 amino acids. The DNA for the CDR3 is TGTGCCAGCAGCAAACCGGGCACATGGGCCTACGAGCAGTACTTC. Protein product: CASSKPGTWAYEQYF.

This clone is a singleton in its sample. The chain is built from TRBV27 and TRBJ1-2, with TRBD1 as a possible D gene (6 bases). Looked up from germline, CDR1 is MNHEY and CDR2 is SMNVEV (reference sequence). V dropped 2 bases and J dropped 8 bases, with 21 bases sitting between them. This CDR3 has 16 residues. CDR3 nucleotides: TGTGCCAGCAGTTTAACCAGACACAGGGTGCCTAGGGGCTACACCTTC. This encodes CASSLTRHRVPRGYTF.

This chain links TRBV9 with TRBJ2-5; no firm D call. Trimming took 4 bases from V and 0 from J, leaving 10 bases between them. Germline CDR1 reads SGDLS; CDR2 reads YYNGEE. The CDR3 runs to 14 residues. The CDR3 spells CASSSPFDQETQYF. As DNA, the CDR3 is TGTGCCAGCAGCTCCCCTTTTGACCAAGAGACCCAGTACTTC.

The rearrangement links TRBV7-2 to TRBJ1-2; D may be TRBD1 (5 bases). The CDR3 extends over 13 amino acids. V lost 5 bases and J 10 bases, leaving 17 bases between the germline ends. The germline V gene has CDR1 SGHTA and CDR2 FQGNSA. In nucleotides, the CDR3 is TGTGCCAGCAGCACTGCGGGTGGGGACGACTACACCTTC. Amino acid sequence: CASSTAGGDDYTF.

In DNA, the CDR3 is TGTGCCAGCAGTTATCCGGGGACTGAGCAGTTCTTC. It specifies CASSYPGTEQFF. This chain uses TRBV6-6 with TRBJ2-1, with D possibly called TRBD1 or TRBD2 (5 bases each). Trimming left V 3 bases short and J 9 bases short, with 9 bases between. The length of the CDR3 is 12 residues. The V gene's germline CDR1 is MNHNY and CDR2 SVGAGI (reference sequence).

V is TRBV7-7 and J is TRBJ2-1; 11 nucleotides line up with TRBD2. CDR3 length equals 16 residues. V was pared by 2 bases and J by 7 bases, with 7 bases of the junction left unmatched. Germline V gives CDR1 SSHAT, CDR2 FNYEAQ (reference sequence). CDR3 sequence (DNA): TGTGCCAGCAGCTTAAGTGGGGCTAGCGGGAGGAATGAGCAGTTCTTC. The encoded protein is CASSLSGASGRNEQFF.

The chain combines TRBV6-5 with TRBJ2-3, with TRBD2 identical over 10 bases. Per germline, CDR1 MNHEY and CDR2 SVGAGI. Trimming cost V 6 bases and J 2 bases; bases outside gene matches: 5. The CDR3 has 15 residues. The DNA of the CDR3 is TGTGCCAGCAGAAAGCGGGAGGGAACCACAGATACGCAGTATTTT. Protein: CASRKREGTTDTQYF.

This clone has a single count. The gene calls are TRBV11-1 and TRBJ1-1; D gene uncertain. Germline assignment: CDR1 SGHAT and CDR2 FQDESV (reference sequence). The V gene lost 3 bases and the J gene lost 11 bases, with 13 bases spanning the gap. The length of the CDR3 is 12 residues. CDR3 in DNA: TGTGCCAGCAGCTTTTCTGGGCACGGGGCTTTCTTT. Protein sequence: CASSFSGHGAFF.

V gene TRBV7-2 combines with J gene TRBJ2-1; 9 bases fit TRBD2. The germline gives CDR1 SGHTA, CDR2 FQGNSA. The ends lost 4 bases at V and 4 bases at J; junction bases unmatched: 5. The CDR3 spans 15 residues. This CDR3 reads CASSSVAGVYNEQFF. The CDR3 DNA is TGTGCCAGCAGCTCCGTAGCGGGGGTATACAATGAGCAGTTCTTC.

The CDR3 region is CASRMGREGGYTF. The CDR3 DNA is TGTGCCAGCAGAATGGGCAGGGAGGGTGGCTACACCTTC. The genes are TRBV5-4 and TRBJ1-2; tentative D call: TRBD1 (5 bases). Germline V gene data show CDR1 as SGHNT and CDR2 as YYREEE (reference sequence). The CDR3 spans 13 residues. V gave up 5 bases and J gave up 7 bases, with 15 bases separating them.

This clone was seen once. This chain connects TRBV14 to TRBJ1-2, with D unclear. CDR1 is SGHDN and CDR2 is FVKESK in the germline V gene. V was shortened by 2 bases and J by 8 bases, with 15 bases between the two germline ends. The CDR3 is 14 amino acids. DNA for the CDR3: TGTGCCAGCAGCCAACGGGGAGGGAGTAAAGGCTACACCTTC. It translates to CASSQRGGSKGYTF.

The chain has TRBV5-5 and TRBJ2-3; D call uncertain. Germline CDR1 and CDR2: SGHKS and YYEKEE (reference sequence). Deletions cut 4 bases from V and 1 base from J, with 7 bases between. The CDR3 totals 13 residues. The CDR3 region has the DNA TGTGCCAGCAGCAGCCGGGGCACAGATACGCAGTATTTT. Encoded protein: CASSSRGTDTQYF.

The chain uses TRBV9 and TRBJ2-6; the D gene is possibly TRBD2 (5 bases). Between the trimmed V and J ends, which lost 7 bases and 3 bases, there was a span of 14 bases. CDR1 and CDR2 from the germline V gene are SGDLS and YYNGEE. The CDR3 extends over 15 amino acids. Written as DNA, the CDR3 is TGTGCCAGCCCCTCCGGGGTAGGTGGGGCCAACGTCCTGACTTTC. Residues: CASPSGVGGANVLTF.

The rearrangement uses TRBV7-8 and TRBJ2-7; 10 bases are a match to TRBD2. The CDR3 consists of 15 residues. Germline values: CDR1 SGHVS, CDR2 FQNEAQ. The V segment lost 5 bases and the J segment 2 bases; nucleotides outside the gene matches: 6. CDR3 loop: CASSLRTSGPYEQYF. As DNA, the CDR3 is TGTGCCAGCAGCCTTCGGACTAGCGGACCCTACGAGCAGTACTTC.

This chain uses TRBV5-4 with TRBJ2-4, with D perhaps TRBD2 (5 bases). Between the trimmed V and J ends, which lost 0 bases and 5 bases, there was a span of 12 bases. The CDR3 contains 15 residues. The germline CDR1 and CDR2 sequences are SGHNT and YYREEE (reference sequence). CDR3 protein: CASSLGRDYQNIQYF. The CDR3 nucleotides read TGTGCCAGCAGCTTGGGTCGAGACTATCAAAACATTCAGTACTTC.

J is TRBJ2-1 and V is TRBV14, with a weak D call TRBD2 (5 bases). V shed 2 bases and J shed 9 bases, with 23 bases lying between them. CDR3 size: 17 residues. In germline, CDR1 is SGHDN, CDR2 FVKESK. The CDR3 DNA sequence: TGTGCCAGCAGCCAAAGGCTGAGGATGGGAGTCAAGGGTGAGCAGTTCTTC. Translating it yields CASSQRLRMGVKGEQFF.

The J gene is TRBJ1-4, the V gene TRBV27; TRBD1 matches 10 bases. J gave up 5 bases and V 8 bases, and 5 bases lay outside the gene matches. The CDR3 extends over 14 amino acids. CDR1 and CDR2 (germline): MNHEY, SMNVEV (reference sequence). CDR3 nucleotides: TGTGCCAGCGCCCTGGACAGGGGGAATGAAAAACTGTTTTTT. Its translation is CASALDRGNEKLFF.